Listed below are T cell receptor beta chains from one sample, sequenced in a study of blood T cell repertoires in COVID-19. Method: immunoSEQ multiplex PCR; TCRdb's copy keeps in-frame clones and lacks some. There are approximately 220,000 clones in the sample; roughly 85% occur only once, and 4.8% lies in the top ten. Sample: PBMCs or T cells enriched from blood (not recorded which). These receptors came from a woman in her forties or fifties who had been exposed to COVID-19. The CDR3 runs from the conserved cysteine through the conserved F or W. Some rows have no size entry. The others give once, few or many, or a class for an expanded clone.

j_call	v_call	clone_size	cdr3_aa
TRBJ1-2	TRBV11-2	-	CASSSTGDGYTF
TRBJ2-1	TRBV29-1	-	CSAATSGGSGFF
TRBJ2-5	TRBV6-5	-	CASSSRDRGTQYF
TRBJ2-5	TRBV28	-	CASSFITSGYQETQYF
TRBJ1-1	TRBV6-5	-	CASSSPPDRGPTEAFF
TRBJ2-7	TRBV7-2	-	CASSLVYRNEQYF
TRBJ2-3	TRBV21-1	once	CASSKKSVASRGSDTQYF
TRBJ1-1	TRBV19	-	CASMGRSMNTEAFF
TRBJ2-3	TRBV23-1	once	CASRGAATDTQYF
TRBJ1-2	TRBV7-9	-	CAGGTGANGYTF